The 25 T cell receptor beta chains below all came from one sample that was sequenced in a study of shared clonotypes between healthy human individuals. Profiled with immunoSEQ multiplex PCR; TCRdb holds only in-frame clones, not every one. The sample contains nearly 1 million clones, around three quarters of which appear only once. The sequencing sample was made of memory CD4+ T cells sorted from blood. The sample's subset: CD45RA-negative fraction. The origin of the receptors is a man younger than 35 in good health.

V and J are TRBV5-1 and TRBJ2-3; TRBD1 aligns across 7 bases. V was pared by 4 bases and J by 2 bases, with 7 bases of the junction left unmatched. Looked up from germline, CDR1 is SGHRS and CDR2 is YFSETQ. The CDR3 has 15 amino acids. CDR3 amino acids: CASSQSGTDTDTQYF. CDR3 DNA sequence: TGCGCCAGCAGCCAGTCCGGGACAGACACAGATACGCAGTATTTT.

The V call is TRBV2, the J call TRBJ2-7; D may be TRBD1 (6 bases). From germline, CDR1 is SNHLY and CDR2 FYNNEI. V was shortened by 7 bases and J by 2 bases, with 15 bases between the two germline ends. This CDR3 is built from 14 residues. The CDR3 sequence: CASNTGKGTYEQYF. The CDR3 bases are TGTGCCAGCAACACAGGGAAAGGGACCTACGAGCAGTACTTC.

This chain connects TRBV6-1 to TRBJ2-7, with 8 bases aligning to TRBD2. The J segment lost 5 bases and the V segment lost 8 bases, leaving 11 bases of the junction unmatched. Germline lookup yields CDR1 MNHNS and CDR2 SASEGT. The length of the CDR3 is 14 residues. The CDR3 DNA reads as TGTGCCAGCCGCCGGGAGGGTGGGGTGAACGAGCAGTACTTC. Its translation is CASRREGGVNEQYF.

Only a few counts were recorded for this clone. This chain's CDR3 is CASNNDRIYNSPLHF. The CDR3 nucleotides read TGTGCCAGCAACAACGACAGGATCTATAATTCACCCCTCCACTTT. The rearrangement links TRBV7-9 to TRBJ1-6; perhaps TRBD1 as D (6 bases). V gave up 7 bases and J gave up 3 bases, with 13 bases separating them. CDR1 and CDR2 (germline): SEHNR, FQNEAQ (reference sequence). The CDR3 runs to 15 residues. The variable domain in full, completed from reference TRBV7-9 and TRBJ1-6, reads DTGVSQNPRHKITKRGQNVTFRCDPISEHNRLYWYRQTLGQGPEFLTYFQNEAQLEKSRLLSDRFSAERPKGSFSTLEIQRTEQGDSAMYLCASNNDRIYNSPLHFGNGTRLTVT.

This clone was seen a few times. The genes are TRBV27 and TRBJ2-4; no reliable D call. Trimming cost V 3 bases and J 6 bases, with 15 bases left between them. CDR3 length: 15 residues. Germline CDR1 and CDR2: MNHEY and SMNVEV (reference sequence). The CDR3 loop is CASSFRKGSGNIQYF. The CDR3 coding sequence is TGTGCCAGCAGTTTCCGAAAGGGTAGTGGAAACATTCAGTACTTC.

The genes are TRBV30 and TRBJ1-2, with 7 bases that match TRBD1. The trim removed 2 bases at V and 1 base at J, leaving 13 bases unmatched. The CDR3 has 17 amino acids. Germline lookup yields CDR1 GTSNPN and CDR2 SVGIG (reference sequence). The CDR3: CAWSQGAGGNFNYGYTF. The CDR3 nucleotides are TGTGCCTGGAGTCAAGGGGCAGGGGGGAATTTTAACTATGGCTACACCTTC.

Here the CDR3 DNA reads TGTGCCAGCAGCCTAAGGGGGCCCGCGGGGCAGTATTTT. It specifies CASSLRGPAGQYF. V usage is TRBV5-4 and J usage is TRBJ2-3; the match to TRBD1 covers 7 bases. Germline V lookup: CDR1 SGHNT, CDR2 YYREEE (reference sequence). V shed 4 bases and J 11 bases; nucleotides not matched to a gene: 10. This CDR3 is 13 amino acids long.

J is TRBJ2-3 and V is TRBV7-2; D is unresolved. This CDR3 has 13 residues. Trimming cost V 1 base and J 2 bases, with 4 bases left between them. Germline lookup yields CDR1 SGHTA and CDR2 FQGNSA. CDR3 region: CASSLDFTDTQYF. In DNA, the CDR3 is TGTGCCAGCAGCTTAGACTTCACAGATACGCAGTATTTT.

This CDR3 reads CASSRTGNEQYF. The CDR3 nucleotides read TGTGCCAGCAGCCGTACAGGGAACGAGCAGTACTTC. The gene calls are TRBV5-4 and TRBJ2-7; D might be TRBD1 (6 bases). This CDR3 is built from 12 residues. With 4 bases removed from V and 5 bases from J, the gap between germline ends came to 10 bases. Germline loops: CDR1 SGHNT, CDR2 YYREEE (reference sequence).

The chain is built from TRBV27 and TRBJ1-1; 7 bases are shared with TRBD1. The CDR3 has 15 residues. Per the germline V gene, CDR1 is MNHEY and CDR2 is SMNVEV (reference sequence). V shed 7 bases and J 5 bases; nucleotides not matched to a gene: 13. The CDR3 loop is CASTSTSRGRTEAFF. The CDR3 region has the DNA TGTGCCAGCACCTCAACTTCTAGGGGGCGGACTGAAGCTTTCTTT.

This clone was observed once. The rearrangement uses TRBV29-1 and TRBJ1-1; D is unclear. This CDR3 comprises 15 residues. Germline lookup yields CDR1 SQVTM and CDR2 ANQGSEA. V was pared by 2 bases and J by 4 bases, with 17 bases between. Here the CDR3 reads CSVEFPRGRGTEAFF. The CDR3 bases are TGCAGCGTTGAATTCCCGCGGGGTCGGGGCACTGAAGCTTTCTTT.

The V and J genes are TRBV4-3 and TRBJ1-4; D possibly corresponds to TRBD1 (5 bases). From germline, CDR1 is LGHNA and CDR2 YSLEER. The CDR3 runs 15 residues. V was pared by 0 bases and J by 4 bases, with 9 bases between. This CDR3 is CASSQDGTGNEKLFF. The CDR3 DNA reads TGCGCCAGCAGCCAAGATGGGACCGGTAATGAAAAACTGTTTTTT.

V is TRBV29-1 and J is TRBJ2-5; 11 bases map to TRBD2. This CDR3 spans 17 amino acids. CDR1 SQVTM and CDR2 ANQGSEA come from the germline V gene. J lost 1 base, V lost 7 bases, and 14 bases had no gene match. The CDR3 bases are TGCAGCGCCCTGGGACTAGCGGTCTCAGGGAGCCAAGAGACCCAGTACTTC. Translating gives CSALGLAVSGSQETQYF.

This clone has only one observation. The chain recombines TRBV7-2 with TRBJ2-2, with D possibly being TRBD1 or TRBD2 (5 bases each). V lost 2 bases, J lost 9 bases, and 13 bases lay in between. Germline lookup yields CDR1 SGHTA and CDR2 FQGNSA. The CDR3 extends over 14 amino acids. Written as DNA, the CDR3 is TGTGCCAGCAGCTTAATGGGGGTCGCTAGGGAGCTGTTTTTT. This codes for CASSLMGVARELFF.

This chain joins TRBV18 and TRBJ2-1, with 7 bases identical to TRBD2. V was clipped by 0 bases and J by 0 bases; unmatched bases: 2. This CDR3 is 16 amino acids long. Germline values: CDR1 KGHSH, CDR2 LQKENI. DNA of the CDR3: TGTGCCAGCTCACCACCGCGGGGGACCTCCTACAATGAGCAGTTCTTC. Translated: CASSPPRGTSYNEQFF. Together with reference TRBV18 and TRBJ2-1, the CDR3 gives the full variable domain: NAGVMQNPRHLVRRRGQEARLRCSPMKGHSHVYWYRQLPEEGLKFMVYLQKENIIDESGMPKERFSAEFPKEGPSILRIQQVVRGDSAAYFCASSPPRGTSYNEQFFGPGTRLTVL.

The chain recombines TRBV7-9 with TRBJ2-7; D unresolved. Between the trimmed V and J ends, which lost 6 bases and 3 bases, there was a span of 15 bases. Looked up from germline, CDR1 is SEHNR and CDR2 is FQNEAQ (reference sequence). The CDR3 extends over 14 amino acids. The CDR3 here is CASSRDPLGYEQYF. The CDR3 DNA reads as TGTGCCAGCAGTCGTGACCCGTTGGGCTACGAGCAGTACTTC.

This sequence joins TRBV7-9 and TRBJ1-3; D is possibly TRBD1 (5 bases). V lost 0 bases and J lost 4, with 7 bases in between. CDR1 SEHNR and CDR2 FQNEAQ come from the germline V gene (reference sequence). The CDR3 has 14 residues. This chain's CDR3 is CASSLAGVGNTIYF. The CDR3 nucleotides read TGTGCCAGCAGCTTAGCAGGGGTAGGAAACACCATATATTTT.

The chain employs TRBV29-1 and TRBJ2-1; 7 bases are a match to TRBD1. The CDR3 covers 12 residues. V was clipped by 5 bases and J by 3 bases; unmatched bases: 1. Germline V CDR1 and CDR2: SQVTM, ANQGSEA. This chain's CDR3 is CSVRQGYNEQFF. Here the CDR3 DNA reads TGCAGCGTTCGACAGGGCTACAATGAGCAGTTCTTC.

This sequence joins TRBV30 and TRBJ2-5, with TRBD2 identical over 8 bases. There are 14 residues in the CDR3. V lost 4 bases to trimming and J lost 4 bases; unmatched junction nucleotides: 8. Germline CDR1 is GTSNPN and CDR2 is SVGIG (reference sequence). The CDR3 DNA reads as TGTGCCTGGAACGGGGGGGGGCCCGGAGAGACCCAGTACTTC. Protein product: CAWNGGGPGETQYF.

This sequence joins TRBV28 and TRBJ1-2; D remains ambiguous. CDR3 size: 15 residues. Germline CDR1 reads MDHEN; CDR2 reads SYDVKM. Trimming cost V 6 bases and J 4 bases, with 18 bases left between them. CDR3 DNA sequence: TGTGCCAGCAGACCTTTGGGCGGACCCGTCTATGGCTACACCTTC. It yields the protein CASRPLGGPVYGYTF.

This rearrangement joins TRBV5-4 to TRBJ2-1, with TRBD2 matching 14 bases. CDR1 and CDR2 (germline): SGHNT, YYREEE (reference sequence). Trimming at V came to 4 bases and at J to 7 bases, leaving 4 bases not matched to a gene. This CDR3 comprises 15 residues. The CDR3 bases are TGTGCCAGCAGCACGGGACTAGCGGGGGTGAATGAGCAGTTCTTC. Translation: CASSTGLAGVNEQFF.

The V gene is TRBV6-6, the J gene TRBJ1-5, with 8 bases lining up with TRBD1. The germline V gene has CDR1 MNHNY and CDR2 SVGAGI (reference sequence). With V trimmed by 6 bases and J by 2 bases, 6 bases remained unmatched. The CDR3 is 15 amino acids. CDR3 region: CASRSGQGGNQPQHF. The CDR3 DNA follows: TGTGCCAGCAGAAGCGGACAGGGCGGCAATCAGCCCCAGCATTTT.

The chain employs TRBV2 and TRBJ2-5, with 11 bases lining up with TRBD2. Trimming took 2 bases from V and 7 from J; bases not matched to a gene: 6. The V gene's germline CDR1 is SNHLY and CDR2 FYNNEI. This CDR3 contains 15 residues. The CDR3 sequence is CASSETSGGSGTQYF. In DNA, the CDR3 is TGTGCCAGCAGTGAAACTAGCGGGGGCTCGGGGACCCAGTACTTC.

This clone was observed a single time. V gene TRBV6-5 combines with J gene TRBJ1-1; TRBD1 might be the D (5 bases). Between the trimmed V and J ends, which lost 4 bases and 1 base, there was a span of 13 bases. This CDR3 has 15 residues. The V gene's germline CDR1 is MNHEY and CDR2 SVGAGI. The CDR3 nucleotides are TGTGCCAGCAGTTTCTCTAGGACACCGAACACTGAAGCTTTCTTT. Amino acid sequence: CASSFSRTPNTEAFF.

The gene calls are TRBV30 and TRBJ1-1, with 8 bases identical to TRBD1. Germline CDR1 is GTSNPN and CDR2 is SVGIG (reference sequence). This CDR3 is 13 amino acids long. The ends lost 1 base at V and 8 bases at J; junction bases unmatched: 6. For the CDR3, the DNA is TGTGCCTGGAGTGCTACCGGGACAGGAGAAGCTTTCTTT. Translation gives CAWSATGTGEAFF.